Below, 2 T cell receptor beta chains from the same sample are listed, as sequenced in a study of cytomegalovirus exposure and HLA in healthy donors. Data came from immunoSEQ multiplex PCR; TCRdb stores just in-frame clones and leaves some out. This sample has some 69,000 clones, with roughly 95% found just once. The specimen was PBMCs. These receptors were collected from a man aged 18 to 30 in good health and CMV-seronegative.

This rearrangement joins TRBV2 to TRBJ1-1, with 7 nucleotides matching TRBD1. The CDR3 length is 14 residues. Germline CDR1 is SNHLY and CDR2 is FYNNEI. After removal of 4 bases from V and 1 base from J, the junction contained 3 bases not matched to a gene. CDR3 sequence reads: CASSVGGENTEAFF. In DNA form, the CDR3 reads TGTGCCAGCAGTGTAGGGGGCGAGAACACTGAAGCTTTCTTT.

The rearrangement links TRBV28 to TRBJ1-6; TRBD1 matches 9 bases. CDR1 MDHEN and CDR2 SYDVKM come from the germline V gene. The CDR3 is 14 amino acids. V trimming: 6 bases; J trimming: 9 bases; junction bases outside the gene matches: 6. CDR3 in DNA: TGTGCCAGCAGGCGGACAGGGGAAAGTTCACCCCTCCACTTT. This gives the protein CASRRTGESSPLHF.